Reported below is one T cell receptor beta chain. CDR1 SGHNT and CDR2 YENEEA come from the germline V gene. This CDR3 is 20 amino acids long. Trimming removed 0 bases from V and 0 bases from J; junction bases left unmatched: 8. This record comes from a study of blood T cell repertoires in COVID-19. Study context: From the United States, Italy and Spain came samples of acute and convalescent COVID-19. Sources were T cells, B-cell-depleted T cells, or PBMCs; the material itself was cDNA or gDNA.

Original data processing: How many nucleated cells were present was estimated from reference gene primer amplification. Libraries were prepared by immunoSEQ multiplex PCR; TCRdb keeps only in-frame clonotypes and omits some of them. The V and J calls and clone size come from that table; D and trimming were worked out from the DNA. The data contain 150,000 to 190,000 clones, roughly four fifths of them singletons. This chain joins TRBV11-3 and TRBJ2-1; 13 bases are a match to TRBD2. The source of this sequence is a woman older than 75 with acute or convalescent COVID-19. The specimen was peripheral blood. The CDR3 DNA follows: TGTGCCAGCAGCTTAGAGCTGACTAGCGGGGGGCCTCACTCCTACAATGAGCAGTTCTTC. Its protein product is CASSLELTSGGPHSYNEQFF.